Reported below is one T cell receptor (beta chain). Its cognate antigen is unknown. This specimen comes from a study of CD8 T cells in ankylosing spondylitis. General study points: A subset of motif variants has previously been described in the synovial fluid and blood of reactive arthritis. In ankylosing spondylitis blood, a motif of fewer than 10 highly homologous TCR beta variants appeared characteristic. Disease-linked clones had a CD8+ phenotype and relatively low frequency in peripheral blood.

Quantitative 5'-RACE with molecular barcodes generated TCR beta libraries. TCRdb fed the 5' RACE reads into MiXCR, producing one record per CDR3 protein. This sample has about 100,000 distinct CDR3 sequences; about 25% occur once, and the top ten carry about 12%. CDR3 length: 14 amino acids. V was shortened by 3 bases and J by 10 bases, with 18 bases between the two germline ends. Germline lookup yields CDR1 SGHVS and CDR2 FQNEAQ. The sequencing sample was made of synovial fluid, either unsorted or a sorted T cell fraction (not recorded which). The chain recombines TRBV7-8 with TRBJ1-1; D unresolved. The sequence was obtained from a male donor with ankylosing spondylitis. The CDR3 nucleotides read TGTGCCAGCAGCTTGAACAAGTCCCGGAGGAGAGCTTTCTTT. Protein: CASSLNKSRRRAFF. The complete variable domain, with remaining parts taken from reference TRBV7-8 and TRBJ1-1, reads GAGVSQSPRYKVAKRGQDVALRCDPISGHVSLFWYQQALGQGPEFLTYFQNEAQLDKSGLPSDRFFAERPEGSVSTLKIQRTQQEDSAVYLCASSLNKSRRRAFFGQGTRLTVV.